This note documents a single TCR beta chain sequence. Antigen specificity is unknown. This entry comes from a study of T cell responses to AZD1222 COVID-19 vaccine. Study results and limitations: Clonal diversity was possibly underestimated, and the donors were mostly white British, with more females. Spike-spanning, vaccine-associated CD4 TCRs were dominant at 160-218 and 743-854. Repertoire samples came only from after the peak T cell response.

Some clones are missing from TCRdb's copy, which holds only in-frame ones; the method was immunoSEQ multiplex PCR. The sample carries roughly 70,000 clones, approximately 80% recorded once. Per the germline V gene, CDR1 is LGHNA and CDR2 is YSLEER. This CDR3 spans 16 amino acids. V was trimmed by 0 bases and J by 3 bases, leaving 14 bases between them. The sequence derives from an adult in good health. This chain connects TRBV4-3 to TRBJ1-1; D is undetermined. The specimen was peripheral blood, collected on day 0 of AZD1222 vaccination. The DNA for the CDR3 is TGCGCCAGCAGCCAAGATGCGTCCCCGATGTACACTGAAGCTTTCTTT. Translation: CASSQDASPMYTEAFF.